There are a few counts of the clone carrying this TCR delta chain. Other nucleotide sequences from this sample produce the same CDR3. The V gene's germline CDR1 is GEAIGNYY and CDR2 EKD. V was shortened by 0 bases and J by 0 bases, with 10 bases between the two germline ends. The CDR3 is made up of 15 amino acids. This entry is derived from a study of gamma-delta chains in newborns, infants, children. Overall study context: Polyclonal expansion of innate γδ T cells after birth follows microbial exposure.

TCRdb called clones anew from the reads with CATT. The table lists roughly 11,000 delta-chain clones, about 8.6% of them singletons. This rearrangement joins TRDV2 to TRDJ1; D is unclear. The sample was blood. The TCR originated in a child who was a newborn, infant or young child, either healthy, febrile or measles-vaccinated (not recorded which). CDR3 in amino acids: CACDTVTPYTDKLIF. Written as DNA, the CDR3 is TGTGCCTGTGACACCGTAACACCGTACACCGATAAACTCATCTTT.